Sequencing of this T cell receptor beta chain was carried out in a study of blood T cell repertoires in COVID-19 (dated by TCRdb to the early 2020s). Background for the entire study: Samples from collaborators originated in the United States, Italy and Spain and spanned both the acute and convalescent phases of COVID-19. The material from the prospective study consisted of cDNA or gDNA derived from T cells, B-cell-depleted T cells, or PBMCs. Subjects who had been exposed to COVID-19, were actively infected with it, or had recovered from it provided the deeply sampled blood TCRbeta repertoires that made up the dataset. The repertoires were released in a freely available public database intended as a resource for research on the immune response to SARS-CoV-2. Samples came from the ongoing ImmuneRACE study (first 160 participants) plus 1,254 subjects from 6 global collaborators. A de-identified subject ID, COVID-19 status, age in years and sex were almost always included in the sample metadata. Where HLA class I and class II types were available, the types were taken from metadata supplied by the sample provider, not from assay-based typing. The full study reports these points: Clinical and demographic metadata were provided uncurated, with the amount varying by source and participant.

Whole blood was collected in K2EDTA tubes by collaborating institutions according to the institutions' own protocols. For TCRbeta analysis, collaborators shipped samples as frozen whole blood, isolated PBMCs, or DNA extracted from either of those sample types. As to this clone: The clone's antigen remains unknown. Base qualities are missing; no much larger clone stands one base away.

TCRbeta CDR3 regions were amplified from genomic DNA by means of the immunoSEQ Assay, a bias-controlled multiplex PCR. Concerning the study's data processing: The number of nucleated cells in each sample was estimated from the amplification of reference gene primers within the assay. To quantify the absolute abundance of each unique TCRbeta CDR3 rearrangement, sequence reads were collapsed and filtered. For each sample, productive Simpson clonality was calculated as the square root of Simpson's diversity index over productive rearrangements. TCRdb mirrors the immuneACCESS table, restricted to in-frame sequences. Some clones are absent from its copies; in checked studies, under half trace to an unresolved V gene, and the reason for the others is unknown. V and J calls and clone size come straight from that table; D and trimming were deduced from the DNA. This sample has roughly 42,000 clones in its table, and roughly three quarters of those were observed once. Of the sample, about 33% is held by the ten largest clones.

The germline V gene specifies SGDLS as CDR1 and YYNGEE as CDR2. Here V drops 4 bases and J drops 7 bases, and the junction holds 9 bases not matched to any gene. The CDR3 numbers 17 residues from cysteine through phenylalanine. Only CDR3 DNA is held: 51 bases, read in frame from base 1. The chain uses TRBV9 and TRBJ2-1; the central 15 bases match TRBD2. The sequence came from a woman aged 80 or older with acute or convalescent COVID-19. The sequencing sample was made of peripheral blood. At the DNA level, the sequence is TGTGCCAGCAGCTTCGGACTAGCGGGAGGGCCTGAGAATGAGCAGTTCTTC. Its protein reads: CASSFGLAGGPENEQFF.